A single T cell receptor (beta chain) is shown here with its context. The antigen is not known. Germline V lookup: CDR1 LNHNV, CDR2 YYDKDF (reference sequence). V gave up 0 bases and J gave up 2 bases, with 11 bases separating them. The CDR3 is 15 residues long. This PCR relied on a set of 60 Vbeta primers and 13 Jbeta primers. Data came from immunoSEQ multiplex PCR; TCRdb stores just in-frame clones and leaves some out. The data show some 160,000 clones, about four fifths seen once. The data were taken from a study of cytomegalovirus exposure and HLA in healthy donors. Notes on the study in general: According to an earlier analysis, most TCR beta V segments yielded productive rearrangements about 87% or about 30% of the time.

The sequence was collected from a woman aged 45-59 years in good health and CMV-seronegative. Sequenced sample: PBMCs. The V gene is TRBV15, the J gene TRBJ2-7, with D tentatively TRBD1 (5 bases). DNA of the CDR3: TGTGCCACCAGCAGAGATCTGCAGGGCCCCTACGAGCAGTACTTC. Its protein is CATSRDLQGPYEQYF.